A single sample is the source of the 15 T cell receptor beta chains below, sequenced in a study of cytotoxic CD8 clonotypes in ibrutinib-treated CLL (dated by TCRdb to about 2021). Interpreted using the paper, the time point label stands for: approximately 25 months on ibrutinib. The receptor library was made with the immunoSEQ multiplex PCR assay. What TCRdb holds here is the immuneACCESS table cut down to in-frame rearrangements. Part of the clones is not present; checked against another copy, under half of the missing clones reflect an unresolved V gene, and the others are unexplained. The sample table shows 110,000 to 150,000 clones, and roughly three quarters are seen once. The top ten hold approximately 5.1% of the sample. The sequencing here drew on PBMCs, taken after 24 months of ibrutinib treatment. These receptor sequences come from a human donor with chronic lymphocytic leukemia.

This sequence joins TRBV25-1 and TRBJ2-2, with 7 positions matching TRBD1. Germline V lookup: CDR1 MGHDK, CDR2 SYGVNS. With V trimmed by 1 base and J by 6 bases, 5 bases remained unmatched. The CDR3 is 15 residues long. The CDR3 bases are TGTGCCAGCAGTGAATTAGGGGGCTTCCCCGGGGAGCTGTTTTTT. Its translation is CASSELGGFPGELFF.

The chain is built from TRBV7-2 and TRBJ2-5; 7 bases agree with TRBD2. CDR3 length: 16 residues. Losses at the gene ends were 5 bases for V and 7 bases for J; bases not matched to a gene: 16. CDR1 is SGHTA and CDR2 is FQGNSA in the germline V gene. CDR3 protein: CASSRRGGGFSGTQYF. CDR3 sequence (DNA): TGTGCCAGCAGCCGAAGAGGCGGGGGTTTCTCGGGGACCCAGTACTTC.

There are a few counts of this clone. The rearrangement links TRBV5-1 to TRBJ2-6; TRBD1 might be the D (5 bases). Trimming removed 7 bases from V and 4 bases from J, with 24 bases in between. Germline V gene sequence: CDR1 SGHRS, CDR2 YFSETQ. This CDR3 region has 18 residues. CDR3 bases: TGCGCCAGCTCAGCTTGGGGCGTGGGTTCGGGCGGGGCCAACGTCCTGACTTTC. Translated, it gives CASSAWGVGSGGANVLTF.

This clone turned up a few times. The chain joins TRBV19 to TRBJ1-1; 8 bases agree with TRBD1. The junction had 7 bases not matched to a gene; V was cut back by 6 bases and J by 7 bases. Looked up from germline, CDR1 is LNHDA and CDR2 is SQIVND (reference sequence). The CDR3 covers 13 residues. The CDR3 DNA is TGTGCCAGTAGCACCGACAGGGGTGGTGAAGCTTTCTTT. This codes for CASSTDRGGEAFF.

The rearrangement joins TRBV5-1 to TRBJ2-1; 8 bases align to TRBD1. V shed 0 bases and J 6 bases; nucleotides not matched to a gene: 5. The CDR3 consists of 15 residues. Per germline, CDR1 SGHRS and CDR2 YFSETQ. CDR3 coding DNA: TGCGCCAGCAGCTTGGATGCGACAGGGGCCAATGAGCAGTTCTTC. Amino acid sequence: CASSLDATGANEQFF.

The rearrangement joins TRBV19 to TRBJ2-2; D tentatively fits TRBD1 or TRBD2 (6 bases each). The ends were cut back, 6 bases at V and 4 bases at J, with 15 bases in the middle. This CDR3 has 15 amino acids. CDR1 is LNHDA, CDR2 SQIVND, per germline (reference sequence). CDR3 in amino acids: CASRPRTAGTGELFF. The CDR3 DNA is TGTGCCAGTAGACCCCGGACAGCGGGCACCGGGGAGCTGTTTTTT.

The chain has TRBV19 and TRBJ2-7, with D possibly being TRBD1 (6 bases). The length of the CDR3 is 14 residues. V dropped 6 bases and J dropped 2 bases, with 14 bases sitting between them. Germline-derived CDR1 and CDR2 are LNHDA and SQIVND (reference sequence). CDR3 sequence (DNA): TGTGCCAGTAGCCCCCGACAGGCCACCTACGAGCAGTACTTC. Translating it yields CASSPRQATYEQYF. Combining the CDR3 with reference TRBV19 and TRBJ2-7 gives the whole variable domain DGGITQSPKYLFRKEGQNVTLSCEQNLNHDAMYWYRQDPGQGLRLIYYSQIVNDFQKGDIAEGYSVSREKKESFPLTVTSAQKNPTAFYLCASSPRQATYEQYFGPGTRLTVT.

The J gene is TRBJ2-7, the V gene TRBV19, with D tentatively TRBD2 (6 bases). CDR3 length: 15 amino acids. V was trimmed by 5 bases and J by 0 bases, leaving 14 bases between them. Germline values: CDR1 LNHDA, CDR2 SQIVND (reference sequence). The CDR3 sequence: CASSLVPGASYEQYF. CDR3 sequence (DNA): TGTGCCAGTAGTCTGGTGCCGGGAGCCTCCTACGAGCAGTACTTC.

This clone was detected only a few times. The chain links TRBV7-2 to TRBJ1-4, with a tentative D call TRBD1 (5 bases). The CDR3 is 15 residues long. V was clipped by 5 bases and J by 0 bases, with 10 bases between them. Per the germline V gene, CDR1 is SGHTA and CDR2 is FQGNSA. CDR3 DNA: TGTGCCAGCAGCCCACAGACAGCAACTAATGAAAAACTGTTTTTT. Translated, it gives CASSPQTATNEKLFF.

The table lists this clone with a few counts. This may be a read error, as it is one base from a much larger clone. In the same sample, other DNA sequences code for this CDR3. The genes are TRBV27 and TRBJ2-1; D may be TRBD2 (7 bases). Trimming removed 4 bases from V and 10 bases from J, with 14 bases in between. CDR1 and CDR2 (germline): MNHEY, SMNVEV (reference sequence). The CDR3 contains 13 residues. CDR3 loop: CASSWFGGREQFF. The CDR3 DNA sequence: TGTGCCAGCAGTTGGTTCGGGGGGCGGGAGCAGTTCTTC.

This rearrangement joins TRBV10-3 to TRBJ2-7; TRBD2 might be the D (7 bases). Germline V gene lookup returns CDR1 ENHRY and CDR2 SYGVKD. The V and J ends lost 1 base and 1 base respectively, with 17 bases between them. This CDR3 region has 17 residues. In DNA form, the CDR3 reads TGTGCCATCAGTGAGTGGGGGGGGGCCACCCTATCCTACGAGCAGTACTTC. Its translation is CAISEWGGATLSYEQYF.

The CDR3 DNA reads as TGTGCCAGCAACCCCGGGACGGACCACAATGAGCAGTTCTTC. Translated, it gives CASNPGTDHNEQFF. The chain has TRBV28 and TRBJ2-1; perhaps D is TRBD1 or TRBD2 (5 bases each). The CDR3 totals 14 residues. V lost 7 bases to trimming and J lost 5 bases, with 15 bases between them. Per germline, CDR1 MDHEN and CDR2 SYDVKM.

The rearrangement links TRBV5-1 to TRBJ2-7; TRBD1 matches 9 bases. Looked up from germline, CDR1 is SGHRS and CDR2 is YFSETQ. Trimming removed 4 bases from V and 2 bases from J; junction bases left unmatched: 7. This CDR3 has 15 residues. In DNA, the CDR3 is TGCGCCAGCAGCGATGGGACAGGGAACACCTACGAGCAGTACTTC. Amino acids: CASSDGTGNTYEQYF. Using reference TRBV5-1 and TRBJ2-7 for the parts outside the CDR3, the full variable domain is KAGVTQTPRYLIKTRGQQVTLSCSPISGHRSVSWYQQTPGQGLQFLFEYFSETQRNKGNFPGRFSGRQFSNSRSEMNVSTLELGDSALYLCASSDGTGNTYEQYFGPGTRLTVT.

V usage is TRBV27 and J usage is TRBJ1-4, with D hard to call. CDR1 is MNHEY and CDR2 is SMNVEV in the germline V gene (reference sequence). The V end lost 3 bases, the J end lost 2 bases, and 1 base lay between the germline ends. The CDR3 extends over 12 amino acids. CDR3: CASSFTNEKLFF. Written as DNA, the CDR3 is TGTGCCAGCAGTTTCACTAATGAAAAACTGTTTTTT.

The chain combines TRBV30 with TRBJ1-3, with 7 bases matching TRBD1. V was pared by 6 bases and J by 4 bases, with 6 bases of the junction left unmatched. This CDR3 contains 13 residues. CDR1 GTSNPN and CDR2 SVGIG come from the germline V gene (reference sequence). The CDR3, as DNA: TGTGCCTGTTCGACAGGGCGGGGAAACACCATATATTTT. Protein product: CACSTGRGNTIYF.